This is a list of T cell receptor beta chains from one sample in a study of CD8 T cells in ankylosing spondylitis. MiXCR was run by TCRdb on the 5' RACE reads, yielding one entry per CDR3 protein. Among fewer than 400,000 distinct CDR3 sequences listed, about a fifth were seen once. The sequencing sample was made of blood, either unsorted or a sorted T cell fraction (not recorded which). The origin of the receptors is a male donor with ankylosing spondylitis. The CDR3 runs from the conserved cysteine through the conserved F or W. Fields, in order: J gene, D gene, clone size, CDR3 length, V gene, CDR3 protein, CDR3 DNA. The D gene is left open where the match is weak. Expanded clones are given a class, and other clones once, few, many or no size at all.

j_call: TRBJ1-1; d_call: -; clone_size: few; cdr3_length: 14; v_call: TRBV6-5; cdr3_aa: CASSYSGAETEAFF; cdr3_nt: TGTGCCAGCAGTTACTCGGGGGCGGAAACTGAAGCTTTCTTT
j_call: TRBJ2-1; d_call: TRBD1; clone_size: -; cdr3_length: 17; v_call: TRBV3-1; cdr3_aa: CASSPSPGTGKYNEQFF; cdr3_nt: TGTGCCAGCAGCCCGAGTCCCGGGACAGGGAAATACAATGAGCAGTTCTTC
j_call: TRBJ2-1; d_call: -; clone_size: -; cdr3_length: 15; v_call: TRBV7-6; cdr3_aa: CASSSGAPSYDEQFF; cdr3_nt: TGTGCCAGCAGCTCTGGGGCCCCGTCCTACGATGAGCAGTTCTTC
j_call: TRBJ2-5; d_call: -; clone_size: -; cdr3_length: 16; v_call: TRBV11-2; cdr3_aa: CASSPRLAFSQETQYF; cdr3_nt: TGTGCCAGCAGCCCACGTTTGGCGTTTAGTCAAGAGACCCAGTACTTC
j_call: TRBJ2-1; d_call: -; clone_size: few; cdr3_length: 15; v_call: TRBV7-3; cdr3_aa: CASSLETQLYNEQFF; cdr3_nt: TGTGCCAGCAGCTTGGAAACCCAACTGTACAATGAGCAGTTCTTC
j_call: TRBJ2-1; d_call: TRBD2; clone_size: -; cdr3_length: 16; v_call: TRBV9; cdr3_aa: CASSVRTSGPYNEQFF; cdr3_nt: TGTGCCAGCAGCGTACGGACTAGCGGGCCCTACAATGAGCAGTTCTTC
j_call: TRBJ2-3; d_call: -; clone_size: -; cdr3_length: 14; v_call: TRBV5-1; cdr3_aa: CASSFAGATDTQYF; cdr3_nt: TGCGCCAGCAGCTTTGCAGGGGCCACAGATACGCAGTATTTT
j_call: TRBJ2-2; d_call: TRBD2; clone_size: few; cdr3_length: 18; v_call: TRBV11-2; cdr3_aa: CASSPDRTSGSVTGELFF; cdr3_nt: TGTGCCAGCAGCCCTGACCGGACTAGCGGGAGCGTCACCGGGGAGCTGTTTTTT
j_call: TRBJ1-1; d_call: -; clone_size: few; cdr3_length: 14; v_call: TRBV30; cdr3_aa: CAWRKDLGDTEAFF; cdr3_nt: TGTGCCTGGAGGAAGGACCTCGGTGACACTGAAGCTTTCTTT
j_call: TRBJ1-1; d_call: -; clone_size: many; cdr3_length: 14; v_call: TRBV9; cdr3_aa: CASSVVRENTEAFF; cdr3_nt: TGTGCCAGCAGCGTAGTCCGGGAAAACACTGAAGCTTTCTTT
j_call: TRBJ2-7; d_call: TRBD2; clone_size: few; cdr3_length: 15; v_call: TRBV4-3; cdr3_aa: CASSQDKTSFYEQYF; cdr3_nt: TGCGCCAGCAGCCAAGACAAGACTAGCTTTTACGAGCAGTACTTC
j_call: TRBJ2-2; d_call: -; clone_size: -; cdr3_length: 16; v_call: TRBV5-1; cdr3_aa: CASSLQTMANTGELFF; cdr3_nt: TGCGCCAGCAGCTTACAGACCATGGCGAACACCGGGGAGCTGTTTTTT
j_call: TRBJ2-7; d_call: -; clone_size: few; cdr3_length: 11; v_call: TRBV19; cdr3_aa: CASSNYYEQYF; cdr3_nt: TGTGCCAGTAGTAACTACTACGAGCAGTACTTC
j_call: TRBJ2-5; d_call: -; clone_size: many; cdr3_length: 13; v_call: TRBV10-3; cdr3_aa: CATQERYQETQYF; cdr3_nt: TGTGCCACCCAAGAAAGGTATCAAGAGACCCAGTACTTC
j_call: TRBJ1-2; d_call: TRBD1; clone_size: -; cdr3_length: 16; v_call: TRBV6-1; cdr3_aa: CASTLTGTGGLYGYTF; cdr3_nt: TGTGCCAGCACCTTAACCGGGACAGGGGGACTCTATGGCTACACCTTC
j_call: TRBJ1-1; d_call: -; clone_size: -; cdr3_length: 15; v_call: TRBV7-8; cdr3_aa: CASSLGARGLSEAFF; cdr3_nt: TGTGCCAGCAGCTTAGGTGCCAGGGGCTTATCTGAAGCTTTCTTT
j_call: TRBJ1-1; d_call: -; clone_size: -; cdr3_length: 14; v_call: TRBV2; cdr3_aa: CASSGGTRLTEAFF; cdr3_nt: TGTGCCAGCAGTGGAGGGACTAGGCTCACTGAAGCTTTCTTT
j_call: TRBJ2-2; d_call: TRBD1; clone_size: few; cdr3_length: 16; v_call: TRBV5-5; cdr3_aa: CASSFTGATNTGELFF; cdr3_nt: TGTGCCAGCAGCTTCACAGGGGCCACGAACACCGGGGAGCTGTTTTTT
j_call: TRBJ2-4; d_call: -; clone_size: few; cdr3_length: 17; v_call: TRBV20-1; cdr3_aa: CSAREEGQGLAKNIQYF; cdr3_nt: TGCAGTGCTAGAGAGGAGGGGCAGGGGTTAGCCAAAAACATTCAGTACTTC
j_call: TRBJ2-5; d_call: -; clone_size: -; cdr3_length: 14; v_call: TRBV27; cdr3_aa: CVSSRGGYQETQYF; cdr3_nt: TGTGTCTCCTCGCGGGGTGGGTACCAAGAGACCCAGTACTTC
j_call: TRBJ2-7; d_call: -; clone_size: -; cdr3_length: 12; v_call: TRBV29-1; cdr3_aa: CSVGDRVREQYF; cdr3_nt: TGCAGCGTGGGAGACAGAGTGAGAGAGCAGTACTTC
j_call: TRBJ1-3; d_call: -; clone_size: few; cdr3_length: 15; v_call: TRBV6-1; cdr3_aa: CASSRGADSGNTIYF; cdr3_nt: TGTGCCAGCAGTCGTGGGGCCGACTCTGGAAACACCATATATTTT
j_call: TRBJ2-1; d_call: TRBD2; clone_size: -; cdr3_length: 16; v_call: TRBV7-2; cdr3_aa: CASSLDGSGRWNEQFF; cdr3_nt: TGTGCCAGCAGCTTAGATGGTAGCGGGAGATGGAATGAGCAGTTCTTC
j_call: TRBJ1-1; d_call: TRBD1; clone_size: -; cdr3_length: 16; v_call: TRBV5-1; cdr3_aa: CASSLDRTGPDTEAFF; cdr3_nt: TGCGCCAGCAGCTTGGACAGGACAGGCCCAGACACTGAAGCTTTCTTT
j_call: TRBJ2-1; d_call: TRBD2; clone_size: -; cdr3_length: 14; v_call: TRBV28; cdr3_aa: CASRVAGVDNEQFF; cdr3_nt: TGTGCCAGCAGGGTAGCGGGAGTCGACAATGAGCAGTTCTTC
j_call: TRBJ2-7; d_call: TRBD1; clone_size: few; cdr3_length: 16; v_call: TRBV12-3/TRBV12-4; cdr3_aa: CASSLGQGAPPGEQYF; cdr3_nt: TGTGCCAGCAGTTTGGGACAGGGGGCCCCCCCCGGCGAGCAGTACTTC
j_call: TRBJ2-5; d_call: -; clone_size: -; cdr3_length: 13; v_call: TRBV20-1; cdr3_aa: CSAPRDGQETQYF; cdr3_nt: TGCAGTGCCCCGCGGGACGGTCAGGAGACCCAGTACTTC
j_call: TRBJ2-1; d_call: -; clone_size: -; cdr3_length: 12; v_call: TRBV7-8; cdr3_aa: CASSTHSNEQFF; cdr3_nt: TGTGCCAGCAGCACCCACAGCAATGAGCAGTTCTTC
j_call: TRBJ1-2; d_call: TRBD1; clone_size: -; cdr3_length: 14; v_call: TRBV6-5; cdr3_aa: CASSWDRGGGGYTF; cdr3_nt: TGTGCCAGCAGTTGGGACAGGGGAGGGGGTGGCTACACCTTC
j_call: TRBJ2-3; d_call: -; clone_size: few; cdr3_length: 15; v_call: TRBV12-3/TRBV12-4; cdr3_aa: CASSLQGFGTDTQYF; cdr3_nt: TGTGCCAGCAGTTTACAGGGGTTCGGCACAGATACGCAGTATTTT
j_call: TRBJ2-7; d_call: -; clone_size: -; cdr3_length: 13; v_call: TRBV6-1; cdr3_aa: CASSRGVDYEQYF; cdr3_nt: TGTGCCAGCAGTAGGGGGGTAGACTACGAGCAGTACTTC
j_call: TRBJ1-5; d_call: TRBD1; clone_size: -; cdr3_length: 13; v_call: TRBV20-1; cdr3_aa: CSAVQGRNQPQHF; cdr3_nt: TGCAGTGCTGTACAGGGGCGCAATCAGCCCCAGCATTTT
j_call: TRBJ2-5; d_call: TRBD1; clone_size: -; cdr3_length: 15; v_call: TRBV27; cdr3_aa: CASTHGTGGAETQYF; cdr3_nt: TGTGCCAGCACCCATGGGACAGGGGGCGCCGAGACCCAGTACTTC
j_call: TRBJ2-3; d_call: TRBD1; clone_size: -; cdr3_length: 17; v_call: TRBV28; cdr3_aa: CASSLGSGTGFVDTQYF; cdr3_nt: TGTGCCAGCAGTTTAGGATCCGGGACAGGGTTTGTAGATACGCAGTATTTT
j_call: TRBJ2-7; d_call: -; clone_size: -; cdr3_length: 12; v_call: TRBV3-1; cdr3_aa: CASSHSNYEQYF; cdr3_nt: TGTGCCAGCAGCCACTCAAACTACGAGCAGTACTTC
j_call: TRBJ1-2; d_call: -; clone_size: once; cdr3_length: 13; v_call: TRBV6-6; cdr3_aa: CASSYGPRYGYTF; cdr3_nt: TGTGCCAGCAGTTACGGTCCGCGCTATGGCTACACCTTC
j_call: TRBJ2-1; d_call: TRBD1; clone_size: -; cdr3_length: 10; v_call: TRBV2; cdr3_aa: CAAGGLEQFF; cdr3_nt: TGTGCCGCAGGGGGCCTTGAGCAGTTCTTC
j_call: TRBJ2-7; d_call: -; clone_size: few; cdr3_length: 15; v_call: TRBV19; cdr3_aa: CASSIDLGFTYEQYF; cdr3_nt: TGTGCCAGTAGTATAGATCTAGGGTTTACCTACGAGCAGTACTTC
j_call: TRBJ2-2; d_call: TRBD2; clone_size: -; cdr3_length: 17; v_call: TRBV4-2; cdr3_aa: CASSQDRLAGGTGELFF; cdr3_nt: TGTGCCAGCAGCCAAGATCGCCTAGCGGGAGGGACCGGGGAGCTGTTTTTT
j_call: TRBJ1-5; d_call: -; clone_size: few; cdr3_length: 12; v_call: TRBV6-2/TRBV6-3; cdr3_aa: CASGQGSGPQHF; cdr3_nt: TGTGCCAGCGGGCAAGGGTCGGGGCCCCAGCATTTT
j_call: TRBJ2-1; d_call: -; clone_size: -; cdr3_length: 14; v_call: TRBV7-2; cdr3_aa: CASGSGPYVIEQFF; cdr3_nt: TGTGCCAGCGGTTCCGGGCCTTACGTCATCGAGCAGTTCTTC
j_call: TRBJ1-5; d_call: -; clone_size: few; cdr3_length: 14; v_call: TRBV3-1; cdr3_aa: CASSQEQGRRLQHF; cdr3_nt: TGTGCCAGCAGCCAGGAACAGGGCAGAAGGCTCCAGCATTTT
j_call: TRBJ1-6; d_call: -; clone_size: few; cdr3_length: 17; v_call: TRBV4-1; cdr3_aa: CASSQVGGSSYNSPLHF; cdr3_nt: TGCGCCAGCAGCCAAGTAGGCGGGAGCTCCTATAATTCACCCCTCCACTTT
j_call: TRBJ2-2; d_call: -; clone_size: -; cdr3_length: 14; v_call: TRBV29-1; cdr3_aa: CSVTRSPLVGELFF; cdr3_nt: TGCAGCGTTACTAGGTCCCCCCTTGTCGGGGAGCTGTTTTTT
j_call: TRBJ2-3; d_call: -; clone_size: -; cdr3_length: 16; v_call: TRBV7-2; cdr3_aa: CASSPSRADGTDTQYF; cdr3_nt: TGTGCCAGCAGCCCCTCCAGGGCGGATGGCACAGATACGCAGTATTTT
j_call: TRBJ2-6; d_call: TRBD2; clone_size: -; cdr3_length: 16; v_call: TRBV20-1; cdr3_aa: CSARRGGISGANVLTF; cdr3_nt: TGCAGTGCTAGACGGGGGGGTATATCCGGGGCCAACGTCCTGACTTTC
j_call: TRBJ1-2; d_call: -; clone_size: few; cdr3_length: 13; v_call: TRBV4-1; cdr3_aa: CASSQEYDYGYTF; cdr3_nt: TGCGCCAGCAGCCAAGAGTACGATTATGGCTACACCTTC
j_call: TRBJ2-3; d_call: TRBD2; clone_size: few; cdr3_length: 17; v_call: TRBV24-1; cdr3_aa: CATSPSSGVGSTDTQYF; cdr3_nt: TGTGCCACCAGTCCGTCTAGCGGGGTGGGAAGCACAGATACGCAGTATTTT
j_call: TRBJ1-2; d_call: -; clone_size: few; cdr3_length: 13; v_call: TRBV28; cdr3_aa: CASSLQFNYGYTF; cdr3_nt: TGTGCCAGCAGTTTACAGTTTAACTATGGCTACACCTTC
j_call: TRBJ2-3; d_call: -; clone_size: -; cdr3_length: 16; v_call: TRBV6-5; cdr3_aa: CASSYARGASTDTQYF; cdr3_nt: TGTGCCAGCAGTTACGCACGAGGTGCTTCCACAGATACGCAGTATTTT
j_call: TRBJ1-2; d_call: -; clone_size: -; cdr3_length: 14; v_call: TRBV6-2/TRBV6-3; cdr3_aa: CASILRGVYNGYTF; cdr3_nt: TGTGCCAGCATTCTAAGAGGGGTTTATAATGGCTACACCTTC
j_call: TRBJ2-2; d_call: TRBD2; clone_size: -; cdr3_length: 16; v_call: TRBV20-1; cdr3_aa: CSARDPSGTYTGELFF; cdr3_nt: TGCAGTGCTAGAGACCCTAGCGGGACCTACACCGGGGAGCTGTTTTTT
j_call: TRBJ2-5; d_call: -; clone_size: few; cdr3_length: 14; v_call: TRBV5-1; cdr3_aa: CASSQTGGAETQYF; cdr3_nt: TGCGCCAGCAGCCAAACCGGGGGTGCAGAGACCCAGTACTTC
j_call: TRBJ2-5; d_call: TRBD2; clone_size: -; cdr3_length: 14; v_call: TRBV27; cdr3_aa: CASRKRLAEETQYF; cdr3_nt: TGTGCCAGCAGGAAGAGGCTAGCGGAAGAGACCCAGTACTTC
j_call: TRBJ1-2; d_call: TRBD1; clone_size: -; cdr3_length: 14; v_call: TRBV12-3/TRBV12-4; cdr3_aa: CASSLRDRESGYTF; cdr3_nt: TGTGCCAGCAGTTTAAGGGACAGGGAGAGTGGCTACACCTTC
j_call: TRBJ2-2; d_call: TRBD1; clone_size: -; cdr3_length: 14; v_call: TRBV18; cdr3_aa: CASQTGGNTGELFF; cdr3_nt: TGTGCCAGCCAAACAGGGGGAAACACCGGGGAGCTGTTTTTT